This T cell receptor beta chain was profiled in a study of T cell responses to AZD1222 COVID-19 vaccine. Study findings and constraints: Researchers took repertoire samples only after the peak T cell response had come. Targets within unmutated variant regions were reportedly found for nearly half of spike-specific TCRs.

V lost 3 bases, J lost 4 bases, and 9 bases lay in between. This CDR3 contains 13 residues. Germline V gene sequence: CDR1 MDHEN, CDR2 SYDVKM. As for this clone: The antigen remains unidentified.

Only in-frame clones appear in the TCRdb table, and some are missing; sequencing was by immunoSEQ multiplex PCR. The sample records over 65,000 clones, about 87% being singletons. The chain is built from TRBV28 and TRBJ1-2; D is ambiguous. This material consisted of peripheral blood, taken on day 0 of AZD1222 vaccination. The TCR sequence derives from an adult in good health. The CDR3 loop is CASSFNTFYGYTF. The CDR3 nucleotides are TGTGCCAGCAGTTTTAATACTTTCTATGGCTACACCTTC.